A single sample is the source of the 3 T cell receptor beta chains below, sequenced in a study of post-analysis software for immune sequencing data. Study results and limitations: Patients had higher frequencies than controls of about five TRBV segments, including TRBV5-6, TRBV5-1 and TRBV20-1.

No antigens are known for them. Unique molecular identifiers tagged the TCR beta cDNA libraries. Using its own MiXCR run on the PCR reads, TCRdb lists one record per CDR3 protein. The table records about 560,000 distinct CDR3 sequences, about 40% of them present only once. The sequenced material came from blood. These receptors all stem from a girl between 5 and 17 years old with multiple sclerosis.

V usage is TRBV11-2 and J usage is TRBJ2-2; D possibly matches TRBD1 or TRBD2 (6 bases each). The length of the CDR3 is 14 residues. V was trimmed by 5 bases and J by 6 bases, leaving 13 bases between them. Looked up from germline, CDR1 is SGHAT and CDR2 is FQNNGV. CDR3 loop: CASSLERGAGELFF. CDR3 DNA sequence: TGTGCCAGCAGCCTGGAAAGGGGGGCCGGGGAGCTGTTTTTT.

In regard to this clonotype: Its ends do not fully match the called genes, so a read error is possible. V gene TRBV27 combines with J gene TRBJ2-5; D is ambiguous. The CDR3 totals 11 residues. Germline lookup yields CDR1 MNHEY and CDR2 SMNVEV (reference sequence). The CDR3 protein is CASRLGETQYF. Here the CDR3 DNA reads TGTGCCAGCCGTTTGGGGGAGACCCAGTACTTC.

This clonotype was observed a few times. The rearrangement joins TRBV24-1 to TRBJ2-4; D is undetermined. The V gene's germline CDR1 is KGHDR and CDR2 SFDVKD. The V gene lost 8 bases and the J gene lost 8 bases, with 9 bases spanning the gap. The CDR3 sequence is 11 residues long. CDR3 DNA: TGTGCCACCATGAAGGCAGACATTCAGTACTTC. Translating gives CATMKADIQYF.